This TCR beta chain derives from a study of control samples from healthy donors and cancer patients. TCRdb keeps only in-frame clones here, not all; method: immunoSEQ multiplex PCR. The table shows 95,000 to 150,000 clones, with roughly 90% occurring only once. The V segment lost 7 bases and the J segment 6 bases; nucleotides outside the gene matches: 6. The germline V gene encodes CDR1 MNHEY and CDR2 SVGAGI. This CDR3 is 15 amino acids long. The TCR comes from a man aged 18 to 29 in good health. This chain connects TRBV6-5 to TRBJ2-7, with 16 bases identical to TRBD2. The sample comprised blood. For the CDR3, the DNA is TGTGCCAGCACCCCGGGACTAGCGGGAGGGCCCGAGCAGTACTTC. Encoded protein: CASTPGLAGGPEQYF.